A single sample gave rise to the 13 T cell receptor beta chains below, sequenced in a study of tumor-infiltrating lymphocytes in oesophageal squamous cell carcinoma. TCRdb reprocessed the PCR reads with MiXCR, giving one entry per CDR3 protein. The table has more than 10,000 distinct CDR3 sequences, over 50% seen once. Sequenced: esophageal tumor tissue. The receptors come from a female donor with esophageal squamous cell carcinoma.

This clonotype was detected many times. This rearrangement joins TRBV5-5 to TRBJ2-5, with D perhaps matching TRBD2 (5 bases). Looked up from germline, CDR1 is SGHKS and CDR2 is YYEKEE (reference sequence). The CDR3 totals 13 residues. V shed 0 bases and J shed 9 bases, with 12 bases lying between them. The DNA for the CDR3 is TGTGCCAGCAGCTTGGGGGCGGAGGAGGCCCAGTACTTC. Its translation is CASSLGAEEAQYF.

The chain has TRBV7-9 and TRBJ2-6; D ambiguous. CDR3 size: 15 residues. V lost 2 bases and J 0 bases, leaving 5 bases between the germline ends. Germline CDR1 reads SEHNR; CDR2 reads FQNEAQ (reference sequence). The CDR3 reads CASSLHSSGANVLTF. DNA for the CDR3: TGTGCCAGCAGCTTACACAGCTCTGGGGCCAACGTCCTGACTTTC.

Only a few counts were recorded for this clonotype. J is TRBJ2-7 and V is TRBV7-6; TRBD2 matches 15 bases. The J call may be faulty, since TRBJ2-5 better matches the DNA end. CDR1 SGHVS and CDR2 FNYEAQ come from the germline V gene. This CDR3 has 16 amino acids. The CDR3 region is CASSTGLAGGKETQYF. CDR3 bases: TGTGCCAGCAGCACTGGACTAGCGGGAGGGAAAGAGACCCAGTACTTC.

J is TRBJ1-4 and V is TRBV7-2; D uncertain. The V gene lost 4 bases and the J gene lost 8 bases, with 17 bases spanning the gap. This CDR3 has 15 amino acids. Germline CDR1 SGHTA, CDR2 FQGNSA. In DNA, the CDR3 is TGTGCCAGCAGCTCTAACGAGGGCGGTAGGGAAAAACTGTTTTTT. It yields the protein CASSSNEGGREKLFF.

CDR3 residues: CASSFYGGEQYF. CDR3 nucleotide sequence: TGTGCCAGCAGCTTCTACGGAGGGGAGCAGTACTTC. J is TRBJ1-1 and V is TRBV11-2, with D maybe TRBD2 (6 bases). Gene TRBJ2-7 matches the end of the DNA better, so the J call may be wrong. This CDR3 has 12 residues. CDR1 and CDR2 (germline): SGHAT, FQNNGV.

CDR3 nucleotide sequence: TGTGCCAGCAGTCTAGGACCGATTAGTGCCTACGAGCAGTTCTTC. This encodes CASSLGPISAYEQFF. V usage is TRBV12-3 or TRBV12-4 and J usage is TRBJ2-6; D call uncertain. The J call may be incorrect, as the DNA end agrees better with TRBJ2-1. This CDR3 comprises 15 residues.

This clonotype was detected many times. The CDR3 reads CASSPAGGNYGYTF. As DNA, the CDR3 is TGTGCCAGCTCACCAGCAGGGGGTAACTATGGCTACACCTTC. V is TRBV18 and J is TRBJ1-2, with 7 bases lining up with TRBD1. Germline V gene lookup returns CDR1 KGHSH and CDR2 LQKENI. Trimming removed 2 bases from V and 1 base from J; junction bases left unmatched: 1. The CDR3 has 14 amino acids.

The rearrangement joins TRBV11-1 to TRBJ2-1; 9 nucleotides line up with TRBD1. The CDR3 contains 15 residues. With V trimmed by 5 bases and J by 6 bases, 8 bases remained unmatched. CDR1 is SGHAT and CDR2 is FQDESV in the germline V gene (reference sequence). The CDR3 sequence is CASSKPGQGFNEQFF. The DNA for the CDR3 is TGTGCCAGCAGCAAACCGGGACAGGGATTCAATGAGCAGTTCTTC.

This clonotype occurred once. The chain employs TRBV6-1 and TRBJ2-1; D not certain. The end of the DNA aligns better with TRBJ2-7, so the J call may be wrong. The germline gives CDR1 MNHNS, CDR2 SASEGT. This CDR3 spans 13 amino acids. CDR3 region: CASSGWSSYEQYF. In nucleotides, the CDR3 is TGTGCCAGCAGTGGGTGGAGCTCCTACGAGCAGTACTTC.

This clonotype appeared a few times. V gene TRBV7-8 combines with J gene TRBJ2-1; no clear D gene. The DNA matches TRBJ2-7 better at its end, which makes the J call doubtful. The CDR3 consists of 13 residues. Germline-derived CDR1 and CDR2 are SGHVS and FQNEAQ. Here the CDR3 reads CASSLRASYEQYF. The CDR3, as DNA: TGTGCCAGCAGCCTACGAGCGTCCTACGAGCAGTACTTC.

This clonotype came up a few times. V gene TRBV24-1 combines with J gene TRBJ2-1, with D possibly matching TRBD2 (5 bases). Near its end, the DNA agrees better with TRBJ2-7, so the J call may be wrong. Germline assignment: CDR1 KGHDR and CDR2 SFDVKD. CDR3 length equals 15 residues. For the CDR3, the DNA is TGTGCCACCAGTGATAATAGCGCGAACTACAATGAGCAGTACTTC. This sequence encodes CATSDNSANYNEQYF.

As concerns this clonotype: A much larger clone lies a single base off, so this may be a read error. The CDR3 reads CASSQQIGDYEQFF. The CDR3 DNA reads TGCGCCAGCAGCCAACAGATCGGGGACTACGAGCAGTTCTTC. V is TRBV4-3 and J is TRBJ2-7, with 7 positions matching TRBD2. Matching the DNA end better, TRBJ2-1 makes the J call doubtful. Germline lookup yields CDR1 LGHNA and CDR2 YSLEER. The CDR3 sequence is 14 residues long.

The chain combines TRBV7-8 with TRBJ2-7; D is unclear. The end of the DNA is better explained by TRBJ2-5, so the J call may be wrong. This CDR3 spans 15 amino acids. Germline V gives CDR1 SGHVS, CDR2 FQNEAQ. The CDR3 bases are TGTGCCAGCAGCTTCGGGCTCAACCTTGAAGAGACCCAGTACTTC. Amino acids: CASSFGLNLEETQYF.